This T cell receptor (beta chain) was obtained from a study of cytomegalovirus exposure and HLA in healthy donors. The V end was cut by 1 base, the J end by 3 bases, with 13 bases between. CDR3 length: 16 residues. The germline V gene encodes CDR1 SGHAT and CDR2 FQNNGV. Notes on the study in general: CMV serostatus was the sole immune exposure data available. In vitro testing confirmed a few CMV-associated chains as specific for CMV antigens. The classifier reportedly diagnosed cytomegalovirus status with high sensitivity and specificity.

Primers for the PCR totalled 60 Vbeta and 13 Jbeta. Sequencing was performed with immunoSEQ multiplex PCR; in TCRdb, only in-frame clones are kept and a portion is missing. The sample has about 160,000 clones. Of note for this clone: Its antigen is unidentified.

The sample comprised PBMCs. The chain carries TRBV11-2 and TRBJ2-4, with D perhaps matching TRBD2 (5 bases). This receptor was identified in a woman aged 60 to 75 in good health and CMV-seronegative. The CDR3 coding sequence is TGTGCCAGCAGCTTAGCGAGGGTTGTAGGCAAAAACATTCAGTACTTC. Encoded protein: CASSLARVVGKNIQYF.